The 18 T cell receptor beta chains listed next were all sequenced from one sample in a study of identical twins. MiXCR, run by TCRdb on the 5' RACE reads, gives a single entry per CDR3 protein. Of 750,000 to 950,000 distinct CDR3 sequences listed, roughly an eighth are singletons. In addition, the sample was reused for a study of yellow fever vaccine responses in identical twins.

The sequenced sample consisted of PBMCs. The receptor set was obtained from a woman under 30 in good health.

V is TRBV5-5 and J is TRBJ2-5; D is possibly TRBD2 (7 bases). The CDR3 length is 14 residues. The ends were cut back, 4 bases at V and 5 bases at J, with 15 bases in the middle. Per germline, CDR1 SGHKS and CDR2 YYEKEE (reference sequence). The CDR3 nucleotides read TGTGCCAGCAGCCCGGAGGGGGGGCGTGAGACCCAGTACTTC. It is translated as CASSPEGGRETQYF.

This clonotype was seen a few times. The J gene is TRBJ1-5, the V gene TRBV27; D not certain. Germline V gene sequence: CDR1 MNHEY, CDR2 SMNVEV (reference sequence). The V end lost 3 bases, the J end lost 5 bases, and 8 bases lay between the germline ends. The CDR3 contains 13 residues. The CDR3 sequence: CASSFREDQPQHF. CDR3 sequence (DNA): TGTGCCAGCAGTTTTCGAGAGGATCAGCCCCAGCATTTT.

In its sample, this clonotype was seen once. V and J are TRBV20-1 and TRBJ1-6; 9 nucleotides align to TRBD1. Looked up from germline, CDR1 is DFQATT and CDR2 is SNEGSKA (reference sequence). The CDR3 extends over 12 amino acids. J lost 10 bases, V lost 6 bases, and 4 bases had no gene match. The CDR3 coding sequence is TGCAGTGCCCCGGACAGGGGATCACCCCTCCACTTT. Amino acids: CSAPDRGSPLHF.

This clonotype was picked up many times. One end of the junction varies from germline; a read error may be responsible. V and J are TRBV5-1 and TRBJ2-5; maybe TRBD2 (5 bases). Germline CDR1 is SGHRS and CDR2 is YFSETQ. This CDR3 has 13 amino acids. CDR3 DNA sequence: TGTGCCAGCTCACTAGTGGGAAAAGAGACCCAGTACTTC. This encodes CASSLVGKETQYF.

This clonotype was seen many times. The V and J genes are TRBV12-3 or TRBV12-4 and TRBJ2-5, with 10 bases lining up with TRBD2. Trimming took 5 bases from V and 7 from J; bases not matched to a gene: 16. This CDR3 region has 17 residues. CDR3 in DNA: TGTGCCAGCAGTCTCACTAGCGGGACGTCATTTTTGGGGACCCAGTACTTC. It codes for CASSLTSGTSFLGTQYF.

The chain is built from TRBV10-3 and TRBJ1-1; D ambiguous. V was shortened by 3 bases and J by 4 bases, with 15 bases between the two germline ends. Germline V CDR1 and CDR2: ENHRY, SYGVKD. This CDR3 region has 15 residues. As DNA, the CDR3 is TGTGCCATCAGTGACTTCGAGACCGGGAGCACTGAAGCTTTCTTT. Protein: CAISDFETGSTEAFF.

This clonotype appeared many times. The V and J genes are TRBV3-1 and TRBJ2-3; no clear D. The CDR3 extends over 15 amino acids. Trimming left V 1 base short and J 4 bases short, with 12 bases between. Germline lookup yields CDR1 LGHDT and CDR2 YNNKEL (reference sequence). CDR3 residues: CASSQVYGSSDTQYF. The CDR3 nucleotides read TGTGCCAGCAGCCAAGTCTACGGCTCTTCAGATACGCAGTATTTT.

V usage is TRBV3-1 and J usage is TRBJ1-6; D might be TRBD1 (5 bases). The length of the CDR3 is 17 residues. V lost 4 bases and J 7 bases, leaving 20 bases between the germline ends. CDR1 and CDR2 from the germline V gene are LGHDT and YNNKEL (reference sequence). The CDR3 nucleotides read TGTGCCAGCAGCCGAACTAGGACCGGGACCCAGAATTCACCCCTCCACTTT. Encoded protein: CASSRTRTGTQNSPLHF. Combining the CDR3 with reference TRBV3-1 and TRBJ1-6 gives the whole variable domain DTAVSQTPKYLVTQMGNDKSIKCEQNLGHDTMYWYKQDSKKFLKIMFSYNNKELIINETVPNRFSPKSPDKAHLNLHINSLELGDSAVYFCASSRTRTGTQNSPLHFGNGTRLTVT.

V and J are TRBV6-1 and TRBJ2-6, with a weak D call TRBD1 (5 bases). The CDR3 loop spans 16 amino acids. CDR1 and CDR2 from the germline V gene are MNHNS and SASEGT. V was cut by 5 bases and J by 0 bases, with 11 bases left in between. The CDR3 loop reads CASSKTVSSGANVLTF. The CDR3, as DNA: TGTGCCAGCAGTAAGACAGTCAGCTCTGGGGCCAACGTCCTGACTTTC.

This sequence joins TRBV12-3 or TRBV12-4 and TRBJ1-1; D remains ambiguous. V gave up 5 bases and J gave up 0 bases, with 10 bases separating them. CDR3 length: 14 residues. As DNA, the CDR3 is TGTGCCAGCAGTGTCGGCAGACTGAACACTGAAGCTTTCTTT. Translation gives CASSVGRLNTEAFF.

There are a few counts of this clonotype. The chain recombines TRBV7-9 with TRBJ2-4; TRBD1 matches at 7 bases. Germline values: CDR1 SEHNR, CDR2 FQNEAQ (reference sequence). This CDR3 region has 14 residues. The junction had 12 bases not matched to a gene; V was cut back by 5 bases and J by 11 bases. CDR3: CASSREQGVRVQYF. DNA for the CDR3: TGTGCCAGCAGCCGCGAGCAGGGGGTGCGGGTTCAGTACTTC.

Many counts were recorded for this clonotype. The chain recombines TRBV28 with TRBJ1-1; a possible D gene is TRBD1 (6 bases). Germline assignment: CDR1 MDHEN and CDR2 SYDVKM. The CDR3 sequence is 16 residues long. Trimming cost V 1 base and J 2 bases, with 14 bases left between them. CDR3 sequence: CASSLSGARRNTEAFF. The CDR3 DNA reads TGTGCCAGCAGTTTATCAGGGGCCAGACGAAACACTGAAGCTTTCTTT.

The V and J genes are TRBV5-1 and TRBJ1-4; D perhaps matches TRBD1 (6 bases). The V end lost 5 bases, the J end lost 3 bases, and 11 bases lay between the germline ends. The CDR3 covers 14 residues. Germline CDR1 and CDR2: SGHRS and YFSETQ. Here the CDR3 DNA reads TGCGCCAGCAGGGGGGACACGTCTAATGAAAAACTGTTTTTT. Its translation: CASRGDTSNEKLFF.

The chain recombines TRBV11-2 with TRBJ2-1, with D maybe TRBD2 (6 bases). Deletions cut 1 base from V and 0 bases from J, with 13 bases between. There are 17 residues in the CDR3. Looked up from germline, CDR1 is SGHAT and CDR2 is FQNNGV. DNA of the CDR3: TGTGCCAGCAGCTTAGCCGTCGGGAGTTACTCCTACAATGAGCAGTTCTTC. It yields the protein CASSLAVGSYSYNEQFF.

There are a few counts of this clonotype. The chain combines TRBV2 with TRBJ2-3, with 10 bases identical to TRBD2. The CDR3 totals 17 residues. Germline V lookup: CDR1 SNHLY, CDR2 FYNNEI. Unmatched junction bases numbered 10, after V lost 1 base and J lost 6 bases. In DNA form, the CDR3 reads TGTGCCAGCAGTGAAGGGCTAGCGGGGGCCCCATTGGATACGCAGTATTTT. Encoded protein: CASSEGLAGAPLDTQYF.

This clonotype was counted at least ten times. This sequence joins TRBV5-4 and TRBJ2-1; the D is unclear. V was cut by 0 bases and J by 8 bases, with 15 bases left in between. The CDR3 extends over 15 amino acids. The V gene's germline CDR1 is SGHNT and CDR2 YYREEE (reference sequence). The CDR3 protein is CASSLVGYPLDEQFF. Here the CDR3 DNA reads TGTGCCAGCAGCTTGGTAGGCTATCCCCTCGATGAGCAGTTCTTC.

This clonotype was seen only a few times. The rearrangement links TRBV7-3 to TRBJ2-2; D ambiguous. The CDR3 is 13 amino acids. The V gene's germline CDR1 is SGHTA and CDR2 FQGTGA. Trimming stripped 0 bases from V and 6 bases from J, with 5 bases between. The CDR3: CASSLTMAGELFF. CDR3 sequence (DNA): TGTGCCAGCAGCTTAACGATGGCCGGGGAGCTGTTTTTT.

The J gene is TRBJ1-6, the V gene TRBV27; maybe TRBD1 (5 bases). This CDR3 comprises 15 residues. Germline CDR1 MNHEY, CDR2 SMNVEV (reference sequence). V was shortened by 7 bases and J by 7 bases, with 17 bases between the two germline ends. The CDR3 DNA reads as TGTGCCAGCAAAAGGACACCGGTTGTGAATTCACCCCTCCACTTT. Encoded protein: CASKRTPVVNSPLHF.